This T cell receptor (beta chain) was observed in a study of T cell changes during pregnancy in multiple sclerosis. The repertoire was sequenced with immunoSEQ multiplex PCR; TCRdb's copy has only in-frame clones and lacks some. The sample lists fewer than 110,000 clones, 80% to 95% seen once, with 3% to 3.5% in the top ten. V lost 7 bases to trimming and J lost 0 bases, with 11 bases between them. CDR1 MNHNS and CDR2 SASEGT come from the germline V gene. The CDR3 is made up of 14 amino acids. The receptor's source is a female donor with multiple sclerosis, enrolled in a pregnancy study. The sequenced sample was peripheral blood, obtained in the second trimester of pregnancy. The V call is TRBV6-1, the J call TRBJ2-3; no clear D. The CDR3 bases are TGTGCCAGCATTAACACAGCTAGCACAGATACGCAGTATTTT. The encoded protein is CASINTASTDTQYF.